Below are 5 T cell receptor beta chains sequenced from a single sample in a study of beta chain features in type 1 diabetes. Broader study findings: Shorter TCRB CDR3s, moderately but significantly so, were found in Type 1 diabetes patients in all four CD4+ subsets.

The entirety of the isolated RNA underwent reverse transcription, so expressed TCRB transcripts were sequenced. TCRdb keeps only in-frame clones here, not all; method: immunoSEQ multiplex PCR. The sample yields over 300,000 clones, roughly 8.8% seen once. These receptors' antigens are unknown. Sequenced input: central memory CD4+ T cells from blood. All receptors come from a man between 25 and 39 years old with type 1 diabetes.

This chain connects TRBV15 to TRBJ2-1, with TRBD2 matching over 11 bases. CDR3 length: 20 residues. CDR1 is LNHNV, CDR2 YYDKDF, per germline (reference sequence). Germline trimming cut 1 base from V and 0 bases from J; bases unmatched to any gene: 11. The CDR3 DNA is TGTGCCACCAGCAGAGGCCCTAGCGGGGGGCTTTACTTCTCCTACAATGAGCAGTTCTTC. Amino acid sequence: CATSRGPSGGLYFSYNEQFF.

V gene TRBV4-3 combines with J gene TRBJ2-7; weak D call: TRBD2 (6 bases). V was cut by 0 bases and J by 3 bases, with 12 bases left in between. CDR3 size: 15 residues. Germline V CDR1 and CDR2: LGHNA, YSLEER. CDR3 region: CASSQDAGNDYEQYF. The CDR3 nucleotides are TGCGCCAGCAGCCAAGACGCGGGGAACGACTACGAGCAGTACTTC.

This clone occurred a few times. This chain uses TRBV9 with TRBJ2-3; 8 bases are a match to TRBD2. The J segment lost 1 base and the V segment lost 3 bases, leaving 16 bases of the junction unmatched. Germline CDR1 SGDLS, CDR2 YYNGEE. The CDR3 length is 19 residues. CDR3 nucleotide sequence: TGTGCCAGCAGCGGCGTCGGAACGGGGGGGCTAATTGGCACAGATACGCAGTATTTT. Amino acid sequence: CASSGVGTGGLIGTDTQYF.

The rearrangement uses TRBV7-2 and TRBJ1-5; a possible D gene is TRBD1 (5 bases). CDR3 length equals 15 residues. Trimming pared 6 bases from V and 2 bases from J, leaving 14 bases between. The germline V gene encodes CDR1 SGHTA and CDR2 FQGNSA. Here the CDR3 reads CASSPNRLGNQPQHF. CDR3 sequence (DNA): TGTGCCAGCAGTCCTAACAGGTTGGGCAATCAGCCCCAGCATTTT.

This clone was counted many times. The chain combines TRBV10-3 with TRBJ2-3; D perhaps matches TRBD1 (6 bases). The germline V gene encodes CDR1 ENHRY and CDR2 SYGVKD. V lost 10 bases and J 0 bases, leaving 8 bases between the germline ends. The CDR3 is 12 amino acids. CDR3 protein: CASTGSTDTQYF. The CDR3, as DNA: TGTGCCAGCACAGGGAGCACAGATACGCAGTATTTT.